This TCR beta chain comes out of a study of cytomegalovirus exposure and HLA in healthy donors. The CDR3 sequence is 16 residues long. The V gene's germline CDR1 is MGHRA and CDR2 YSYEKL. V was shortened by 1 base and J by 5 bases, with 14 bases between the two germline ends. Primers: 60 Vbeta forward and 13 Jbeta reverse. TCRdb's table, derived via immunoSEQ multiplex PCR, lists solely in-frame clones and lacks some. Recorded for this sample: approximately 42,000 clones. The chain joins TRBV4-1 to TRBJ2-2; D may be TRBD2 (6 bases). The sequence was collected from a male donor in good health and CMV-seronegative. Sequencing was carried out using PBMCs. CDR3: CASSQVRLVLTGELFF. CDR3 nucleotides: TGCGCCAGCAGCCAAGTCAGACTAGTACTTACCGGGGAGCTGTTTTTT.